The entry that follows covers one TCR beta chain sequence. Its antigen is unidentified. The germline gives CDR1 LGHNA, CDR2 YNFKEQ. The trim removed 4 bases at V and 6 bases at J, leaving 7 bases unmatched. The CDR3 has 14 amino acids. The data belong to a study of shared clonotypes between healthy human individuals. Whole-study results and caveats: Since donors were few, the genetic and exposure-history diversity represented was limited. Rarefaction showed that sequencing of sorted subsets was incomplete (despite large depth).

Genomic DNA belonging to each subset was distributed in equal measure over several immunoSEQ plates. The method was immunoSEQ multiplex PCR; TCRdb's version includes in-frame clones alone and lacks a portion of them. The table includes approximately 110,000 clones, more than 65% detected once. This TCR was recovered from a woman in her thirties in good health. The chain employs TRBV4-2 and TRBJ2-7; 9 nucleotides line up with TRBD2. Source material: memory CD8+ T cells sorted from blood. Subset described: CD45RO+ cells pooled with CCR7-negative TemRA cells. CDR3 coding DNA: TGTGCCAGCAGCCCCAGGTTAGCGGGAGTCGAGCAGTACTTC. It is translated as CASSPRLAGVEQYF.